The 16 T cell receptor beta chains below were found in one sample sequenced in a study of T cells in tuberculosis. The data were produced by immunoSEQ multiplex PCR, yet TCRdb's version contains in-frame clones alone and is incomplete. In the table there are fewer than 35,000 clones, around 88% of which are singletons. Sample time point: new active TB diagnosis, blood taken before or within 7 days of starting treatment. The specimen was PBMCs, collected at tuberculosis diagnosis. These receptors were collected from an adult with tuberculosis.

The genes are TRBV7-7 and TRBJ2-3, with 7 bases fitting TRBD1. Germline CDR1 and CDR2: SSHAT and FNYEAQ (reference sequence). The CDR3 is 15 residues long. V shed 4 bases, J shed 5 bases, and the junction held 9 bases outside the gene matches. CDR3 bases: TGTGCCAGCAGCTCCACAGGGGCGTTTGGAGATACGCAGTATTTT. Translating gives CASSSTGAFGDTQYF.

CDR3 sequence: CASSPTLGDFDGYTF. The CDR3 coding sequence is TGTGCCAGCAGCCCGACCCTAGGGGACTTTGATGGCTACACCTTC. The V call is TRBV9, the J call TRBJ1-2; D perhaps matches TRBD1 (5 bases). Germline CDR1 is SGDLS and CDR2 is YYNGEE. The CDR3 totals 15 residues. V gave up 4 bases and J gave up 6 bases, with 19 bases separating them.

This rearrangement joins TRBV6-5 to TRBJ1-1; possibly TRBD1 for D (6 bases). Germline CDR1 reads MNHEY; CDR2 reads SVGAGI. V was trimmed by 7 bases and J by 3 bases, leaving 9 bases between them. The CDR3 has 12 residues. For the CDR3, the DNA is TGTGCCAGCACCACAGGGTACACTGAAGCTTTCTTT. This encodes CASTTGYTEAFF.

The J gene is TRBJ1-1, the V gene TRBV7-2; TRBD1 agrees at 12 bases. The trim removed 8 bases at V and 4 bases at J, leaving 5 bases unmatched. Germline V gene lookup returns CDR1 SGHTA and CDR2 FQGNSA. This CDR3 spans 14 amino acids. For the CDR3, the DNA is TGTGCCAGCGGCCGGGACAGGGGGCCCACTGAAGCTTTCTTT. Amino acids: CASGRDRGPTEAFF. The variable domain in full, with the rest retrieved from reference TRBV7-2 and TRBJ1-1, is GAGVSQSPSNKVTEKGKDVELRCDPISGHTALYWYRQSLGQGLEFLIYFQGNSAPDKSGLPSDRFSAERTGGSVSTLTIQRTQQEDSAVYLCASGRDRGPTEAFFGQGTRLTVV.

In nucleotides, the CDR3 is TGTGCCACCAGCAGAGATAGTCCCTTTTTAGGGGGACAGAAGCAAGAGACCCAGTACTTC. Protein: CATSRDSPFLGGQKQETQYF. The chain carries TRBV15 and TRBJ2-5; 7 bases are shared with TRBD1. This CDR3 is built from 20 residues. Germline values: CDR1 LNHNV, CDR2 YYDKDF (reference sequence). The V segment lost 0 bases and the J segment 2 bases; nucleotides outside the gene matches: 18.

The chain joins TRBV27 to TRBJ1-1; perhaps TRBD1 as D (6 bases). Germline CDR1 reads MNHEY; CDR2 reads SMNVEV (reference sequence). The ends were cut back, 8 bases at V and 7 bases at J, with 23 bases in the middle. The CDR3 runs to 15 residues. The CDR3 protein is CASRPLDSRVYEAFF. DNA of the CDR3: TGTGCCAGCCGACCTTTGGACAGTAGGGTGTATGAAGCTTTCTTT.

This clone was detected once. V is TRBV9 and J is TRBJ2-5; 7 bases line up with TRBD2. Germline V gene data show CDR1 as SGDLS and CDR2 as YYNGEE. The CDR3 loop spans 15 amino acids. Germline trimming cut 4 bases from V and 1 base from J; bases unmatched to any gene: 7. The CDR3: CASSTTGGSQETQYF. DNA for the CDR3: TGTGCCAGCAGCACCACGGGGGGAAGCCAAGAGACCCAGTACTTC.

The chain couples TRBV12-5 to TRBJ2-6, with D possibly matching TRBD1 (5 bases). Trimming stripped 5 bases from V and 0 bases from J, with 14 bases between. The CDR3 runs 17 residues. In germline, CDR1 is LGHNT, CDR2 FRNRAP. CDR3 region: CASGPEQDLSGANVLTF. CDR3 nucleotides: TGTGCTAGTGGTCCCGAACAGGATCTCTCTGGGGCCAACGTCCTGACTTTC. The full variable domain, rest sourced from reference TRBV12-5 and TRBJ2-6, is DARVTQTPRHKVTEMGQEVTMRCQPILGHNTVFWYRQTMMQGLELLAYFRNRAPLDDSGMPKDRFSAEMPDATLATLKIQPSEPRDSAVYFCASGPEQDLSGANVLTFGAGSRLTVL.

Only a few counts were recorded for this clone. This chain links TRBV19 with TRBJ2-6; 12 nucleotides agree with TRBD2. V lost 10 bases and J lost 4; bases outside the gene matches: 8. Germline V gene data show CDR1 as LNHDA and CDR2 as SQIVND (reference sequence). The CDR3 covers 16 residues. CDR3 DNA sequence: TGTGCCACCCGACTAGCGGGAGCGGGGGGGGCCAACGTCCTGACTTTC. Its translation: CATRLAGAGGANVLTF.

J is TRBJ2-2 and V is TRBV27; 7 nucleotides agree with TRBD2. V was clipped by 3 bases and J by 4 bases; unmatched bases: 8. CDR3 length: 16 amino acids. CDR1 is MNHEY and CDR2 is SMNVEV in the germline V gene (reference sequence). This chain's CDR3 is CASSLAGVRGTGELFF. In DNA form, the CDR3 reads TGTGCCAGCAGTTTGGCGGGAGTAAGGGGCACCGGGGAGCTGTTTTTT.

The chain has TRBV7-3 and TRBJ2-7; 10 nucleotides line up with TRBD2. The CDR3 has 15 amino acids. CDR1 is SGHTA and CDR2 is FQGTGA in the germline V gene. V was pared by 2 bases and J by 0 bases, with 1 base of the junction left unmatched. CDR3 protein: CASSLLAGDSYEQYF. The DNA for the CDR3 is TGTGCCAGCAGCTTACTAGCGGGGGACTCCTACGAGCAGTACTTC.

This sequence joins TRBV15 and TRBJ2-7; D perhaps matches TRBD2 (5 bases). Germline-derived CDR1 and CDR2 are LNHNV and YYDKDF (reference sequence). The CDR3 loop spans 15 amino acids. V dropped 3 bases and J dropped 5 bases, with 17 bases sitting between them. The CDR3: CATSRRSGSRHEQYF. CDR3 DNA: TGTGCCACCAGCAGGCGCTCGGGATCGAGGCACGAGCAGTACTTC. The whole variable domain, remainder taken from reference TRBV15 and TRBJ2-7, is DAMVIQNPRYQVTQFGKPVTLSCSQTLNHNVMYWYQQKSSQAPKLLFHYYDKDFNNEADTPDNFQSRRPNTSFCFLDIRSPGLGDTAMYLCATSRRSGSRHEQYFGPGTRLTVT.

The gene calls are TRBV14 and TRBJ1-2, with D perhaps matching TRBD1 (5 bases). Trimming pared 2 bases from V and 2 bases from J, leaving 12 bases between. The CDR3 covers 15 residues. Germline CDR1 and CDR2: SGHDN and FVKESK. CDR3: CASSQQQAYNYGYTF. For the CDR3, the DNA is TGTGCCAGCAGCCAACAACAGGCGTACAACTATGGCTACACCTTC.

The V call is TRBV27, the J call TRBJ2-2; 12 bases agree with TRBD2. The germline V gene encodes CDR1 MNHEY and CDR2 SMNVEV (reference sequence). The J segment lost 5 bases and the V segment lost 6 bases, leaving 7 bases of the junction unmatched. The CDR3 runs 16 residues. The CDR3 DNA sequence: TGTGCCAGCAGGCCTAGCGGGGGGGCCCAGACCGGGGAGCTGTTTTTT. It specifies CASRPSGGAQTGELFF.

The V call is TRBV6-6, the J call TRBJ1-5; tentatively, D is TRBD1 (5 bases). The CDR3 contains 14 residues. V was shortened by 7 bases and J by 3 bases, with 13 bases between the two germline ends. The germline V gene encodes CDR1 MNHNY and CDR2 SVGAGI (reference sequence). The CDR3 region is CASTPQGSNQPQHF. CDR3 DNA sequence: TGTGCCAGCACCCCCCAGGGTTCCAATCAGCCCCAGCATTTT.

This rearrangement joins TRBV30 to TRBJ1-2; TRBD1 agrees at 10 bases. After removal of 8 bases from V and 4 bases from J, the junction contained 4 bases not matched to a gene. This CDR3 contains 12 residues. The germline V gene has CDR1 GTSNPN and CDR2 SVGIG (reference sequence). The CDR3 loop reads CAQTGGPYGYTF. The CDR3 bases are TGTGCCCAGACAGGGGGCCCCTATGGCTACACCTTC.